These T cell receptor beta chains were read from a single sample in a study of cytomegalovirus exposure and HLA in healthy donors. Repertoires were generated with immunoSEQ multiplex PCR, while TCRdb's copy carries only in-frame clones and drops some. The table shows over 25,000 clones, with 70% occurring only once. The specimen was PBMCs. The receptors stem from a woman in her fifties or sixties in good health and CMV-seronegative. Each CDR3 is given with its conserved first and last residue. Each record gives: V gene, D gene, clone size, CDR3 length, J gene, CDR3 protein, CDR3 DNA. A D gene is named only where the DNA matches it firmly. The size entry is marked missing in some rows and otherwise reads once, few, many or a size class.

v_call: TRBV19; d_call: .; clone_size: .; cdr3_length: 15; j_call: TRBJ2-3; cdr3_aa: CASSIAPLSTDTQYF; cdr3_nt: TGTGCCAGTAGTATAGCTCCACTAAGCACAGATACGCAGTATTTT
v_call: TRBV9; d_call: .; clone_size: .; cdr3_length: 15; j_call: TRBJ1-5; cdr3_aa: CASSVGGGNNQPQHF; cdr3_nt: TGTGCCAGCAGCGTAGGCGGGGGAAACAATCAGCCCCAGCATTTT
v_call: TRBV18; d_call: .; clone_size: .; cdr3_length: 12; j_call: TRBJ2-7; cdr3_aa: CASSPNRDIKYF; cdr3_nt: TGTGCCAGCTCACCAAACAGGGATATTAAGTACTTC
v_call: TRBV9; d_call: TRBD1; clone_size: .; cdr3_length: 13; j_call: TRBJ1-2; cdr3_aa: CASTPGGSYGYTF; cdr3_nt: TGTGCCAGCACCCCAGGGGGGAGCTATGGCTACACCTTC
v_call: TRBV5-1; d_call: .; clone_size: .; cdr3_length: 16; j_call: TRBJ1-4; cdr3_aa: CASSPIGEIRNEKLFF; cdr3_nt: TGCGCCAGCAGCCCCATAGGGGAAATACGTAATGAAAAACTGTTTTTT
v_call: TRBV6-1; d_call: TRBD1; clone_size: .; cdr3_length: 13; j_call: TRBJ1-1; cdr3_aa: CASNRGDWTEAFF; cdr3_nt: TGTGCCAGCAACAGGGGCGATTGGACTGAAGCTTTCTTT
v_call: TRBV6-5; d_call: .; clone_size: few; cdr3_length: 14; j_call: TRBJ1-1; cdr3_aa: CASSRKTGNTEAFF; cdr3_nt: TGTGCCAGCAGTCGTAAAACAGGGAACACTGAAGCTTTCTTT
v_call: TRBV2; d_call: .; clone_size: .; cdr3_length: 14; j_call: TRBJ2-7; cdr3_aa: CASSESLGGYEQYF; cdr3_nt: TGTGCCAGCAGTGAGTCACTAGGTGGTTACGAGCAGTACTTC
v_call: TRBV6-1; d_call: TRBD2; clone_size: .; cdr3_length: 15; j_call: TRBJ2-5; cdr3_aa: CASSELAGGLETQYF; cdr3_nt: TGTGCCAGCAGTGAACTAGCGGGGGGCTTGGAGACCCAGTACTTC
v_call: TRBV6-5; d_call: TRBD1; clone_size: .; cdr3_length: 15; j_call: TRBJ2-7; cdr3_aa: CASGFRQGSFAGQYF; cdr3_nt: TGTGCCAGCGGATTTCGACAGGGGAGCTTCGCCGGGCAGTACTTC
v_call: TRBV29-1; d_call: TRBD1; clone_size: .; cdr3_length: 13; j_call: TRBJ1-5; cdr3_aa: CSVGTADNQPQHF; cdr3_nt: TGCAGCGTCGGGACAGCCGACAATCAGCCCCAGCATTTT
v_call: TRBV7-8; d_call: TRBD2; clone_size: .; cdr3_length: 15; j_call: TRBJ2-1; cdr3_aa: CASSLGAGGLNEQFF; cdr3_nt: TGTGCCAGCAGCTTAGGAGCGGGGGGCCTTAATGAGCAGTTCTTC
v_call: TRBV29-1; d_call: .; clone_size: .; cdr3_length: 14; j_call: TRBJ1-5; cdr3_aa: CSVLGGDGNQPQHF; cdr3_nt: TGCAGCGTTCTGGGGGGGGATGGGAATCAGCCCCAGCATTTT
v_call: TRBV5-4; d_call: .; clone_size: .; cdr3_length: 15; j_call: TRBJ1-6; cdr3_aa: CASSLEGGYNSPLHF; cdr3_nt: TGTGCCAGCAGCTTGGAAGGGGGCTATAATTCACCCCTCCACTTT
v_call: TRBV5-1; d_call: TRBD1; clone_size: few; cdr3_length: 16; j_call: TRBJ2-7; cdr3_aa: CASSYTGTGLSYEQYF; cdr3_nt: TGCGCCAGCAGCTATACCGGGACAGGGTTATCCTACGAGCAGTACTTC
v_call: TRBV19; d_call: TRBD2; clone_size: .; cdr3_length: 12; j_call: TRBJ2-7; cdr3_aa: CASSWVAGEQYF; cdr3_nt: TGTGCCAGTAGTTGGGTAGCGGGGGAGCAGTACTTC
v_call: TRBV11-2; d_call: TRBD1; clone_size: .; cdr3_length: 18; j_call: TRBJ1-4; cdr3_aa: CASSPTGVVFATNEKLFF; cdr3_nt: TGTGCCAGCAGCCCCACAGGGGTCGTCTTTGCAACTAATGAAAAACTGTTTTTT
v_call: TRBV5-1; d_call: .; clone_size: once; cdr3_length: 17; j_call: TRBJ2-7; cdr3_aa: CASSRELADLFSYEQYF; cdr3_nt: TGCGCCAGCAGCCGCGAGTTAGCGGACCTTTTCTCCTACGAGCAGTACTTC
v_call: TRBV9; d_call: .; clone_size: .; cdr3_length: 15; j_call: TRBJ2-2; cdr3_aa: CASSPRERNTGELFF; cdr3_nt: TGTGCCAGCAGCCCCCGGGAGAGGAACACCGGGGAGCTGTTTTTT
v_call: TRBV28; d_call: .; clone_size: .; cdr3_length: 12; j_call: TRBJ1-5; cdr3_aa: CATFPPNQPQHF; cdr3_nt: TGTGCCACCTTTCCCCCGAATCAGCCCCAGCATTTT
v_call: TRBV7-6; d_call: .; clone_size: .; cdr3_length: 14; j_call: TRBJ1-1; cdr3_aa: CASSLSSANTEAFF; cdr3_nt: TGTGCCAGCAGCTTAAGTAGCGCGAACACTGAAGCTTTCTTT
v_call: TRBV6-6; d_call: .; clone_size: once; cdr3_length: 14; j_call: TRBJ2-7; cdr3_aa: CASSYLDRTYEQYF; cdr3_nt: TGTGCCAGCAGTTACTTGGACAGAACCTACGAGCAGTACTTC
v_call: TRBV15; d_call: .; clone_size: .; cdr3_length: 12; j_call: TRBJ1-5; cdr3_aa: CATGGDNQPQHF; cdr3_nt: TGTGCCACCGGAGGGGACAATCAGCCCCAGCATTTT
v_call: TRBV5-4; d_call: .; clone_size: .; cdr3_length: 14; j_call: TRBJ2-6; cdr3_aa: CASSSDSGANVLTF; cdr3_nt: TGTGCCAGCAGCTCAGACTCTGGGGCCAACGTCCTGACTTTC
v_call: TRBV15; d_call: .; clone_size: .; cdr3_length: 13; j_call: TRBJ2-7; cdr3_aa: CATSQGSSYEQYF; cdr3_nt: TGTGCCACCAGCCAAGGGAGCTCCTACGAGCAGTACTTC
v_call: TRBV6-6; d_call: TRBD1; clone_size: .; cdr3_length: 15; j_call: TRBJ2-5; cdr3_aa: CASRVDRAYQETQYF; cdr3_nt: TGTGCCAGCAGAGTTGACAGGGCCTACCAAGAGACCCAGTACTTC
v_call: TRBV4-1; d_call: .; clone_size: .; cdr3_length: 13; j_call: TRBJ2-3; cdr3_aa: CASSQAATDTQYF; cdr3_nt: TGCGCCAGCAGCCAGGCGGCAACAGATACGCAGTATTTT
v_call: TRBV5-1; d_call: .; clone_size: .; cdr3_length: 13; j_call: TRBJ1-2; cdr3_aa: CASSLVMGGVDTF; cdr3_nt: TGCGCCAGCAGCTTGGTTATGGGAGGAGTTGACACCTTC
v_call: TRBV7-9; d_call: TRBD1; clone_size: .; cdr3_length: 14; j_call: TRBJ1-1; cdr3_aa: CASSSQGVNTEAFF; cdr3_nt: TGTGCCAGCAGCTCACAGGGGGTGAACACTGAAGCTTTCTTT
v_call: TRBV28; d_call: .; clone_size: .; cdr3_length: 15; j_call: TRBJ2-1; cdr3_aa: CASSFVGAIRDEQFF; cdr3_nt: TGTGCCAGCAGTTTTGTGGGGGCGATACGCGATGAGCAGTTCTTC
v_call: TRBV23-1; d_call: .; clone_size: .; cdr3_length: 14; j_call: TRBJ1-5; cdr3_aa: CASSHRGGNQPQHF; cdr3_nt: TGCGCCAGCAGTCACCGGGGGGGCAATCAGCCCCAGCATTTT
v_call: TRBV5-1; d_call: TRBD1; clone_size: .; cdr3_length: 16; j_call: TRBJ1-1; cdr3_aa: CASSITGTAMNTEAFF; cdr3_nt: TGCGCCAGCAGCATAACCGGGACAGCAATGAACACTGAAGCTTTCTTT
v_call: TRBV5-1; d_call: .; clone_size: .; cdr3_length: 16; j_call: TRBJ1-1; cdr3_aa: CASSLGRTDMNTEAFF; cdr3_nt: TGCGCCAGCAGCCTCGGGCGGACAGACATGAACACTGAAGCTTTCTTT
v_call: TRBV7-2; d_call: .; clone_size: large; cdr3_length: 12; j_call: TRBJ2-5; cdr3_aa: CASSPSQETQYF; cdr3_nt: TGTGCCAGCAGCCCATCCCAAGAGACCCAGTACTTC
v_call: TRBV5-4; d_call: TRBD1; clone_size: .; cdr3_length: 16; j_call: TRBJ2-5; cdr3_aa: CASSSGQGGRGETQYF; cdr3_nt: TGTGCCAGCAGCTCCGGACAGGGCGGTAGGGGGGAGACCCAGTACTTC
v_call: TRBV6-5; d_call: .; clone_size: .; cdr3_length: 13; j_call: TRBJ1-1; cdr3_aa: CASTQPPGQPAFF; cdr3_nt: TGTGCCAGCACCCAACCCCCGGGTCAGCCAGCTTTCTTT
v_call: TRBV5-1; d_call: .; clone_size: .; cdr3_length: 12; j_call: TRBJ2-3; cdr3_aa: CASKKETDTQYF; cdr3_nt: TGCGCCAGCAAAAAGGAGACAGATACGCAGTATTTT
v_call: TRBV7-9; d_call: .; clone_size: .; cdr3_length: 13; j_call: TRBJ1-1; cdr3_aa: CASIPTAGTEAFF; cdr3_nt: TGTGCCAGCATCCCTACAGCGGGGACTGAAGCTTTCTTT
v_call: TRBV27; d_call: TRBD2; clone_size: few; cdr3_length: 15; j_call: TRBJ2-1; cdr3_aa: CASSPGTSAYNEQFF; cdr3_nt: TGTGCCAGCAGTCCAGGGACTAGCGCCTACAATGAGCAGTTCTTC
v_call: TRBV7-3; d_call: TRBD2; clone_size: .; cdr3_length: 15; j_call: TRBJ2-1; cdr3_aa: CASSFSGSSYNEQFF; cdr3_nt: TGTGCCAGCAGCTTCAGCGGGAGTTCCTACAATGAGCAGTTCTTC